These 28 T cell receptor beta chains share one sample of origin, sequenced in a study of blood T cell repertoires in COVID-19 (dated by TCRdb to about 2020). Library preparation used the immunoSEQ multiplex PCR assay. The table was pulled from immuneACCESS by TCRdb, which kept in-frame rearrangements only. Such tables lose some clones; where checked, under half of the loss comes from unresolved V genes, and the rest has no known cause. The sample table contains about 370,000 clones; only one count was recorded for more than 80% of them. Under 4% of the sample is in the top ten clones. The specimen sequenced was peripheral blood. The receptors originated from a woman aged 25 to 39 with COVID-19, enrolled during active disease.

This clone appeared a single time. The chain is built from TRBV24-1 and TRBJ2-7, with TRBD2 matching 8 bases. The V gene's germline CDR1 is KGHDR and CDR2 SFDVKD. The CDR3 covers 15 residues. J was trimmed by 7 bases and V by 5 bases; bases with no gene match: 12. CDR3 sequence: CATSVLGGRTREQYV. The CDR3 coding sequence is TGTGCCACCAGTGTACTGGGCGGGAGGACGAGGGAGCAGTACGTC.

CDR3 DNA: TGTGCCAGCAGTTACTCCTTAGGGACTAGCGCCAATGAGCAGTTCTTC. Encoded protein: CASSYSLGTSANEQFF. This chain links TRBV6-5 with TRBJ2-1; TRBD2 agrees at 10 bases. The CDR3 has 16 amino acids. Germline CDR1 reads MNHEY; CDR2 reads SVGAGI. V lost 0 bases, J lost 6 bases, and 5 bases stayed unmatched.

V is TRBV10-3 and J is TRBJ1-2; tentative D call: TRBD1 (5 bases). Germline values: CDR1 ENHRY, CDR2 SYGVKD. The V and J ends lost 6 bases and 2 bases respectively, with 10 bases between them. The CDR3 is made up of 13 amino acids. CDR3 coding DNA: TGTGCCATCAGGGGGGGGGACAACTATGGCTACACCTTC. It encodes CAIRGGDNYGYTF.

This clone was counted once. The chain combines TRBV11-3 with TRBJ2-7; TRBD2 might be the D (6 bases). Trimming stripped 4 bases from V and 3 bases from J, with 16 bases between. This CDR3 spans 15 amino acids. Germline CDR1 reads SGHNT; CDR2 reads YENEEA. Written as DNA, the CDR3 is TGTGCCAGCAGCTCCCTGCTACACGGGAGCTACGAGCAGTACGTC. It translates to CASSSLLHGSYEQYV.

This chain uses TRBV15 with TRBJ1-1; D remains ambiguous. Between the trimmed V and J ends, which lost 0 bases and 5 bases, there was a span of 13 bases. The germline V gene encodes CDR1 LNHNV and CDR2 YYDKDF (reference sequence). This CDR3 spans 15 amino acids. CDR3 coding DNA: TGTGCCACCAGCAGAGATCCAAACAGCGGTACTGAAGCTTTCTTT. This sequence encodes CATSRDPNSGTEAFF.

This clone has only a few counts. The chain couples TRBV11-2 to TRBJ2-7, with 11 bases identical to TRBD2. The V and J ends lost 5 bases and 4 bases, in that order; junction bases with no gene match: 10. Looked up from germline, CDR1 is SGHAT and CDR2 is FQNNGV. This CDR3 is built from 16 residues. CDR3 in amino acids: CASSPTTSGIGYEQYV. CDR3 coding DNA: TGTGCCAGCAGCCCGACGACTAGCGGGATAGGGTACGAGCAGTACGTC.

This clone was recorded once. The chain has TRBV28 and TRBJ2-4; D gene unclear. The CDR3 sequence is 20 residues long. The V and J ends lost 6 bases and 0 bases respectively, with 27 bases between them. The germline V gene encodes CDR1 MDHEN and CDR2 SYDVKM. The CDR3 spells CASRSPPLPLRNLAKNIQYF. CDR3 nucleotides: TGTGCCAGCAGATCTCCCCCTCTCCCGCTCCGCAACTTAGCCAAAAACATTCAGTACTTC.

The chain links TRBV5-1 to TRBJ1-5, with D perhaps matching TRBD1 (5 bases). Per the germline V gene, CDR1 is SGHRS and CDR2 is YFSETQ. This CDR3 spans 16 amino acids. V was clipped by 1 base and J by 0 bases, with 11 bases between them. CDR3 nucleotide sequence: TGCGCCAGCAGCTTGACGGCAGGGTATAGCAATCAGCCCCAGCATTTT. Translated, it gives CASSLTAGYSNQPQHF.

The J gene is TRBJ2-7, the V gene TRBV9; 10 bases are a match to TRBD1. The CDR3 length is 14 residues. The germline gives CDR1 SGDLS, CDR2 YYNGEE. The V gene end was trimmed by 2 bases and the J gene end by 7 bases; junction bases not matched to a gene: 6. DNA for the CDR3: TGTGCCAGCAGCGTGGACAGGGGGTCTCGGGAGCAGTACTTC. Protein sequence: CASSVDRGSREQYF.

Turning to this clone: This sample also contains other DNA sequences that code for the same CDR3. The rearrangement uses TRBV27 and TRBJ1-1; TRBD1 might be the D (5 bases). Trimming left V 3 bases short and J 5 bases short, with 10 bases between. Germline V CDR1 and CDR2: MNHEY, SMNVEV (reference sequence). The CDR3 contains 13 residues. As DNA, the CDR3 is TGTGCCAGCAGTTTGGGGCGACGGACTGAAGCTTTCTTT. Protein: CASSLGRRTEAFF.

V and J are TRBV29-1 and TRBJ1-2; 9 bases align to TRBD1. CDR3 length equals 16 residues. The germline V gene encodes CDR1 SQVTM and CDR2 ANQGSEA. V gave up 3 bases and J gave up 2 bases; unmatched junction bases: 10. The CDR3 sequence is CSVDGDRDRVNYGYTF. In DNA form, the CDR3 reads TGCAGCGTTGATGGGGACAGGGATAGAGTCAACTATGGCTACACCTTC.

J is TRBJ2-2 and V is TRBV7-2; TRBD2 matches 8 bases. This CDR3 is built from 18 residues. Germline loops: CDR1 SGHTA, CDR2 FQGNSA. The J segment lost 2 bases and the V segment lost 1 base, leaving 9 bases of the junction unmatched. CDR3: CASSLVWVAGYNTGELFF. CDR3 DNA sequence: TGTGCCAGCAGCTTAGTTTGGGTAGCGGGATATAACACCGGGGAGCTGTTTTTT. Full variable domain (missing parts from reference TRBV7-2 and TRBJ2-2): GAGVSQSPSNKVTEKGKDVELRCDPISGHTALYWYRQSLGQGLEFLIYFQGNSAPDKSGLPSDRFSAERTGGSVSTLTIQRTQQEDSAVYLCASSLVWVAGYNTGELFFGEGSRLTVL.

V and J are TRBV4-3 and TRBJ2-2, with TRBD1 identical over 10 bases. CDR1 is LGHNA and CDR2 is YSLEER in the germline V gene. J lost 7 bases, V lost 6 bases, and 8 bases had no gene match. The CDR3 totals 15 residues. The CDR3 region has the DNA TGCGCCAGCAGACCCGGGACAGGGGTAGGCGGGGAGCTGTTTTTT. Translation gives CASRPGTGVGGELFF.

The J gene is TRBJ2-1, the V gene TRBV29-1; tentatively, D is TRBD2 (6 bases). The CDR3 length is 16 residues. Germline CDR1 and CDR2: SQVTM and ANQGSEA. Trimming took off 6 bases at V and 0 bases at J, with 18 bases between the two ends. In nucleotides, the CDR3 is TGCAGCGTCCTCGGGACTCAGTACAGCTCCTACAATGAGCAGTTCTTC. This gives the protein CSVLGTQYSSYNEQFF.

This clone was seen only once. This sequence joins TRBV5-5 and TRBJ2-1; tentative D call: TRBD2 (5 bases). Deletions cut 2 bases from V and 2 bases from J, with 11 bases between. The CDR3 runs 15 residues. CDR1 SGHKS and CDR2 YYEKEE come from the germline V gene (reference sequence). CDR3 nucleotide sequence: TGTGCCAGCAGCTTACGGGAAAAAACCTACAATGAGCAGTTCTTC. The encoded protein is CASSLREKTYNEQFF. The entire variable domain, with the rest obtained from reference TRBV5-5 and TRBJ2-1, is as follows: DAGVTQSPTHLIKTRGQQVTLRCSPISGHKSVSWYQQVLGQGPQFIFQYYEKEERGRGNFPDRFSARQFPNYSSELNVNALLLGDSALYLCASSLREKTYNEQFFGPGTRLTVL.

The chain carries TRBV9 and TRBJ2-1; 10 bases map to TRBD2. V dropped 3 bases and J dropped 5; count of bases not matched to a gene: 5. This CDR3 is built from 15 residues. Germline loops: CDR1 SGDLS, CDR2 YYNGEE. CDR3 DNA sequence: TGTGCCAGCAGCGCGAGGCTAGCGGGAGACAATGAGCAGTTCTTC. This encodes CASSARLAGDNEQFF.

The gene calls are TRBV11-3 and TRBJ2-2; TRBD2 agrees at 7 bases. Per germline, CDR1 SGHNT and CDR2 YENEEA. J was trimmed by 3 bases and V by 5 bases; bases with no gene match: 9. The CDR3 length is 16 residues. As DNA, the CDR3 is TGTGCCAGCAGCCCTATCCCGGGGGGAGACACCGGGGAGCTGTTTTTT. Amino acid sequence: CASSPIPGGDTGELFF.

This rearrangement joins TRBV13 to TRBJ1-6, with D possibly matching TRBD1 (5 bases). V lost 5 bases and J 10 bases, leaving 18 bases between the germline ends. The length of the CDR3 is 15 residues. Germline CDR1 PRHDT, CDR2 FYEKMQ (reference sequence). The CDR3 DNA reads TGTGCCAGCAGCAGCCGGGGGAGGGGCTACTCACCCCTCCACTTT. The encoded protein is CASSSRGRGYSPLHF.

The chain joins TRBV7-2 to TRBJ2-1; D unclear. V was clipped by 1 base and J by 3 bases, with 13 bases between them. This CDR3 has 16 amino acids. Germline-derived CDR1 and CDR2 are SGHTA and FQGNSA. CDR3 sequence: CASSLGSANNYNEQFF. CDR3 in DNA: TGTGCCAGCAGCTTAGGCAGCGCCAACAACTACAATGAGCAGTTCTTC.

This clone appeared a few times. V and J are TRBV27 and TRBJ2-1; D unresolved. Trimming left V 5 bases short and J 0 bases short, with 2 bases between. The germline gives CDR1 MNHEY, CDR2 SMNVEV (reference sequence). The CDR3 contains 12 residues. CDR3 loop: CASSRSYNEQFF. The CDR3 nucleotides are TGTGCCAGCAGTCGCTCCTACAATGAGCAGTTCTTC.

CDR3 protein: CASFGGTGTNYGYTF. The CDR3, as DNA: TGTGCCAGCTTCGGCGGGACAGGCACTAACTATGGCTACACCTTC. The V gene is TRBV19, the J gene TRBJ1-2, with 8 bases matching TRBD1. Looked up from germline, CDR1 is LNHDA and CDR2 is SQIVND (reference sequence). This CDR3 has 15 residues. V lost 9 bases to trimming and J lost 0 bases; unmatched junction nucleotides: 9.

The chain links TRBV30 to TRBJ2-5; TRBD1 is a possible D gene (5 bases). CDR1 is GTSNPN and CDR2 is SVGIG in the germline V gene (reference sequence). The CDR3 extends over 11 amino acids. V was cut by 3 bases and J by 7 bases, with 9 bases left in between. Written as DNA, the CDR3 is TGTGCCTGGAGCACCCAGGGGACCCAGTACTTC. Protein product: CAWSTQGTQYF.

This chain uses TRBV7-2 with TRBJ1-2; 7 bases line up with TRBD1. J lost 0 bases, V lost 5 bases, and 6 bases had no gene match. The CDR3 runs 15 residues. Per the germline V gene, CDR1 is SGHTA and CDR2 is FQGNSA. This CDR3 reads CASSRDSGANYGYTF. The CDR3 DNA reads as TGTGCCAGCAGCCGGGACAGTGGGGCTAACTATGGCTACACCTTC.

The V and J genes are TRBV6-2 or TRBV6-3 and TRBJ1-6; 9 nucleotides line up with TRBD1. Germline V gene lookup returns CDR1 MNHEY and CDR2 SVGEGT. V lost 4 bases and J lost 7; bases outside the gene matches: 5. The CDR3 sequence is 15 residues long. CDR3 loop: CASSSRDRVNSPLHF. As DNA, the CDR3 is TGTGCCAGCAGTTCTCGGGACAGGGTCAATTCACCCCTCCACTTT.

The V call is TRBV7-8, the J call TRBJ1-5, with TRBD1 identical over 8 bases. Losses at the gene ends were 5 bases for V and 2 bases for J; bases not matched to a gene: 5. This CDR3 is built from 15 residues. CDR1 and CDR2 (germline): SGHVS, FQNEAQ. The DNA of the CDR3 is TGTGCCAGCAGCCCTGGACAGGGCGGCAATCAGCCCCAGCATTTT. Translated, it gives CASSPGQGGNQPQHF.

V is TRBV11-3 and J is TRBJ2-5, with 7 bases identical to TRBD2. The CDR3 runs 18 residues. The trim removed 5 bases at V and 0 bases at J, leaving 15 bases unmatched. Germline CDR1 and CDR2: SGHNT and YENEEA. The CDR3 region is CASSRRTSARPNQETQYF. CDR3 coding DNA: TGTGCCAGCAGCCGACGAACTAGCGCCCGCCCGAACCAAGAGACCCAGTACTTC.

This chain joins TRBV6-6 and TRBJ2-5; D unclear. The CDR3 runs to 12 residues. V shed 7 bases and J shed 5 bases, with 11 bases lying between them. From germline, CDR1 is MNHNY and CDR2 SVGAGI (reference sequence). CDR3 DNA sequence: TGTGCCAGCACTCTTATCCGGGAGACCCAGTACTTC. Translated: CASTLIRETQYF.

The J gene is TRBJ2-3, the V gene TRBV27; possible D gene TRBD1, 5 bases. The CDR3 covers 14 residues. Germline CDR1 is MNHEY and CDR2 is SMNVEV (reference sequence). V lost 9 bases and J lost 5, with 18 bases in between. CDR3 protein: CASRVWGSGDTQYF. In DNA form, the CDR3 reads TGTGCCAGTAGGGTGTGGGGCTCCGGAGATACGCAGTATTTT.